These T cell receptor beta chains were read from a single sample in a study of T-cell memory formation after mild COVID-19. TCRdb reprocessed the 5' RACE reads via MiXCR and lists one record per CDR3 protein. The repertoire holds 50,000 to 60,000 distinct CDR3 sequences, about 27% seen once, with roughly two fifths in the top ten. Sequencing was carried out using PBMCs or a T cell subset sorted from them (not recorded which). These receptor sequences come from a man aged 18-30 years who had mild COVID-19 (a few samples of this study predate the infection). Cell type and time point are not known. CDR3s include the opening cysteine and the closing phenylalanine or tryptophan. Fields, in order: clone size, J gene, V gene, D gene, CDR3 DNA, CDR3 protein. The D gene is left open where the match is weak. Some rows mark clone size as missing; the rest say once, few, many or name a class of expanded clone.

>few|TRBJ2-3|TRBV5-4|TRBD1
TGTGCCAGCAGCTTCAAGGGGGCCGGAGATACGCAGTATTTT
CASSFKGAGDTQYF
>.|TRBJ2-1|TRBV10-1|.
TGCGCCAGCAGCGGACCCAGGGGCTACAATGAGCAGTTCTTC
CASSGPRGYNEQFF
>.|TRBJ2-5|TRBV7-8|TRBD2
TGTGCCAGCAGCCAAGGACTAGCGGGGGAGACACAAGAGACCCAGTACTTC
CASSQGLAGETQETQYF
>.|TRBJ1-2|TRBV5-6|TRBD1
TGTGCCAGCAGCTTGGGGAGGTATGGGACAGGAGGCTACACCTTC
CASSLGRYGTGGYTF
>.|TRBJ2-3|TRBV9|.
TGTGCCAGCAGCGTAGGAGTCACGCCTAGCACAGATACGCAGTATTTT
CASSVGVTPSTDTQYF
>many|TRBJ2-3|TRBV29-1|TRBD2
TGCAGCGTCGAGAGAGCGGGGTCCGGAGATACGCAGTATTTT
CSVERAGSGDTQYF
>few|TRBJ2-5|TRBV29-1|.
TGCAGCGTGGCTTGGGCAGACAGACTGGCCCAGTACTTC
CSVAWADRLAQYF
>.|TRBJ2-1|TRBV4-3|.
TGCGCCAGCAGCCAAGATGCGGGGAGCTACAATGAGCAGTTCTTC
CASSQDAGSYNEQFF
>few|TRBJ1-2|TRBV6-2/TRBV6-3|TRBD1
TGTGCCAGCAGTGATGGACAGGGACACTATGGCTACACCTTC
CASSDGQGHYGYTF
>.|TRBJ2-3|TRBV5-1|TRBD2
TGCGCCAGCAGCTTGGGCCTAGCGGGGTGGGCAGATACGCAGTATTTT
CASSLGLAGWADTQYF
>many|TRBJ2-7|TRBV12-3/TRBV12-4|.
TGTGCCAGCACCCTCGGGGGTCGTTCCGAGCAGTACTTC
CASTLGGRSEQYF
>.|TRBJ1-5|TRBV7-6|.
TGTGCCAGCAGCTTAGAGGAGGGGGGCAATCAGCCCCAGCATTTT
CASSLEEGGNQPQHF
>.|TRBJ2-1|TRBV20-1|TRBD1
TGCAGTGCCCCGGGACAGAGCTCCTACAATGAGCAGTTCTTC
CSAPGQSSYNEQFF
>.|TRBJ2-1|TRBV10-3|.
TGTGCCATCAGTGACGGGGTAATGGCCGACAATGAGCAGTTCTTC
CAISDGVMADNEQFF
>.|TRBJ2-3|TRBV20-1|.
TGCAGTGCCAGACTACTAGATACGCAGTATTTT
CSARLLDTQYF